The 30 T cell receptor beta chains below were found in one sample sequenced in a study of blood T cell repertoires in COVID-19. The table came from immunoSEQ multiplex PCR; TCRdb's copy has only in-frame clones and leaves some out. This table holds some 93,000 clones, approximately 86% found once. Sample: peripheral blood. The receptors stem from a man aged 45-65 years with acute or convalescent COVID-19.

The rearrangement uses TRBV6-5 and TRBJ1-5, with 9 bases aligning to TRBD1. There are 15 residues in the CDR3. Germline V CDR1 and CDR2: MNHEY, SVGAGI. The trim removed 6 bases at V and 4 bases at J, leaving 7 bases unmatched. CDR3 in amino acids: CASRGQGSWNQPQHF. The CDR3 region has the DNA TGTGCCAGCAGGGGACAGGGCTCATGGAATCAGCCCCAGCATTTT.

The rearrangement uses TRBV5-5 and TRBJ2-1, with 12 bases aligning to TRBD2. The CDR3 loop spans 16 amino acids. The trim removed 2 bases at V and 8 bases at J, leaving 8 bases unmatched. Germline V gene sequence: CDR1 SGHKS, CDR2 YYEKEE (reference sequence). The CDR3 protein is CASSFASGRAQDEQFF. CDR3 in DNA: TGTGCCAGCAGCTTTGCTAGCGGGAGGGCCCAGGATGAGCAGTTCTTC.

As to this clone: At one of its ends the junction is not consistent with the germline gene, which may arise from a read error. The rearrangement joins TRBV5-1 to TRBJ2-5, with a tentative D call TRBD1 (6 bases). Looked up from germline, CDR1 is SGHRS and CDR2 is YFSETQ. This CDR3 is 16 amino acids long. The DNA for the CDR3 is TGCGCCAGCAGGTTGGGTTCACAGGGTATAGGAGAGACCCAGTACTTC. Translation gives CASRLGSQGIGETQYF.

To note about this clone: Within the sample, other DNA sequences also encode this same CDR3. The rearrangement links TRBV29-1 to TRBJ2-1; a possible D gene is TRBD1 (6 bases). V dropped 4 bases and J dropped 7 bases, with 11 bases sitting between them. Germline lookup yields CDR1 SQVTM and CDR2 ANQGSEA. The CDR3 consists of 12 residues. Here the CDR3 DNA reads TGCAGCGTTGCCAGGGGCGCGAATGAGCAGTTCTTC. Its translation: CSVARGANEQFF.

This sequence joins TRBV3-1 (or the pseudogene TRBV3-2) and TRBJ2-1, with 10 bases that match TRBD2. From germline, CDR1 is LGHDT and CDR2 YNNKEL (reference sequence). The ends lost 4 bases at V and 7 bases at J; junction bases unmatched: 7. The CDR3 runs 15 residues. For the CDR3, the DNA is TGTGCCAGCAGCCGAGCGGGAGGGCCGGGGAATGAGCAGTTCTTC. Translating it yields CASSRAGGPGNEQFF.

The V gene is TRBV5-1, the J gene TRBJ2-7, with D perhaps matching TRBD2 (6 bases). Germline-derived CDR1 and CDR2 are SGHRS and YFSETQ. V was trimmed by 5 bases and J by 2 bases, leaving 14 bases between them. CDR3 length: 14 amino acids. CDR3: CASRTSSVTYEQYF. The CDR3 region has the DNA TGCGCCAGCAGAACGTCTAGCGTCACCTACGAGCAGTACTTC.

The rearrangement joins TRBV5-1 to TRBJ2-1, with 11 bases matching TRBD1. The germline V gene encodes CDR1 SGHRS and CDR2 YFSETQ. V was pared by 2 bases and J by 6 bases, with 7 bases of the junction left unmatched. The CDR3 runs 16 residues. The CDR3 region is CASSFGLGQGVNEQFF. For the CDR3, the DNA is TGCGCCAGCAGCTTCGGTTTGGGACAGGGGGTCAATGAGCAGTTCTTC. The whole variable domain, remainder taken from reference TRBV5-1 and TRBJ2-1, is KAGVTQTPRYLIKTRGQQVTLSCSPISGHRSVSWYQQTPGQGLQFLFEYFSETQRNKGNFPGRFSGRQFSNSRSEMNVSTLELGDSALYLCASSFGLGQGVNEQFFGPGTRLTVL.

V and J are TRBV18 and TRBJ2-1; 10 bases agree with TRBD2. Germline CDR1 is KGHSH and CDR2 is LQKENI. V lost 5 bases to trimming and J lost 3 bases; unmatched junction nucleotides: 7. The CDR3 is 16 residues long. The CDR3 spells CASSSVAGGIYNEQFF. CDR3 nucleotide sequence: TGTGCCAGCTCATCCGTAGCGGGAGGTATCTACAATGAGCAGTTCTTC.

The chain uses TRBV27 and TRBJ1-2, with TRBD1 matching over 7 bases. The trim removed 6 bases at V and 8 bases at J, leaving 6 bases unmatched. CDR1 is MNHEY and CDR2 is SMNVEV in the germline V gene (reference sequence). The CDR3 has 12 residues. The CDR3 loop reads CASRETGSGYTF. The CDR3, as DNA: TGTGCCAGCAGAGAGACAGGGTCCGGCTACACCTTC.

DNA for the CDR3: TGCGCCAGCAGCTTGGTCGGGACAGGGGGGCACAATGAGCAGTTCTTC. Translated: CASSLVGTGGHNEQFF. The rearrangement links TRBV5-1 to TRBJ2-1; 11 bases fit TRBD1. The CDR3 is made up of 16 amino acids. J was trimmed by 5 bases and V by 0 bases; bases with no gene match: 4. Germline CDR1 is SGHRS and CDR2 is YFSETQ.

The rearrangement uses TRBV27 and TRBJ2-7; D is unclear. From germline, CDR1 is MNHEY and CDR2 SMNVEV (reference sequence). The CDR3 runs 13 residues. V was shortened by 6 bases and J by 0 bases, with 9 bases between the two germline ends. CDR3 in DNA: TGTGCCAGCAGCCTGACAAGCTCCTACGAGCAGTACTTC. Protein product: CASSLTSSYEQYF.

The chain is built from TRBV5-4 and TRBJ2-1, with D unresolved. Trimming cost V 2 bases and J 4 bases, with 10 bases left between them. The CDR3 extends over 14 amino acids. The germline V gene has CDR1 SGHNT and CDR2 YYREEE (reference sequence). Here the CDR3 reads CASSFGTAYNEQFF. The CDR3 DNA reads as TGTGCCAGCAGCTTCGGCACAGCATACAATGAGCAGTTCTTC.

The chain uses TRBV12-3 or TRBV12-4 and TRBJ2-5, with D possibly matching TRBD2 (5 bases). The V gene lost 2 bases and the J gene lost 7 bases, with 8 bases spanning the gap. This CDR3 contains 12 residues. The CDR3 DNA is TGTGCCAGCAGTTTAATCCGGGGGACCCAGTACTTC. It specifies CASSLIRGTQYF.

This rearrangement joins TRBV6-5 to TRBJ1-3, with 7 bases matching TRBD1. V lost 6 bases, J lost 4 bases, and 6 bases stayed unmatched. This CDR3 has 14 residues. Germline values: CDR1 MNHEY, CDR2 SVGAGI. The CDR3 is CASRTQGQGNTIYF. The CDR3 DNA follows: TGTGCCAGCAGGACGCAGGGACAGGGAAACACCATATATTTT.

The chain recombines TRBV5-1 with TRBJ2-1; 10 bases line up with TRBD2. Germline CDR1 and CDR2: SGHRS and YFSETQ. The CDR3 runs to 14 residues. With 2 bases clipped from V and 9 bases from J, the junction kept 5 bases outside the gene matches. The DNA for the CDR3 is TGCGCCAGCAGCTTAGCGGGAGGGCCGGTTGAGCAGTTCTTC. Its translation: CASSLAGGPVEQFF.

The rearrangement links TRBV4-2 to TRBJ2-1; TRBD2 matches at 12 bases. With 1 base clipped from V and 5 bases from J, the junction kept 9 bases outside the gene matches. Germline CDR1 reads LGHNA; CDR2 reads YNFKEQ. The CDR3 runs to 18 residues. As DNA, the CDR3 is TGTGCCAGCAGCCAAGGGGCTAGCGGGAGGGGAACGGACAATGAGCAGTTCTTC. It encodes CASSQGASGRGTDNEQFF.

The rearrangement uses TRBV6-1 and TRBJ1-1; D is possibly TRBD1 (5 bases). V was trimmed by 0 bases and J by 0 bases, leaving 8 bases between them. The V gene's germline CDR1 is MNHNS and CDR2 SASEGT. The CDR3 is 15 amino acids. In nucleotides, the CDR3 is TGTGCCAGCAGTGAAGCCGGAGGGGTGAACACTGAAGCTTTCTTT. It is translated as CASSEAGGVNTEAFF.

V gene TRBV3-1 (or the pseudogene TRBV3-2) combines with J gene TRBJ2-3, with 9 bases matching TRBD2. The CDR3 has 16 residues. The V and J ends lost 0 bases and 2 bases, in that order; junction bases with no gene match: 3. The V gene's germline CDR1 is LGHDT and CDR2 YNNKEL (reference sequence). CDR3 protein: CASSQEASGVTDTQYF. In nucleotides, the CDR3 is TGTGCCAGCAGCCAAGAGGCTAGCGGGGTCACAGATACGCAGTATTTT.

The CDR3 loop is CASSSRQVNEKLFF. The CDR3 coding sequence is TGTGCCAGCAGCTCTCGACAGGTTAATGAAAAACTGTTTTTT. The rearrangement joins TRBV5-6 to TRBJ1-4; possible D gene TRBD1, 6 bases. The CDR3 totals 14 residues. V was clipped by 3 bases and J by 4 bases, with 10 bases between them. Per the germline V gene, CDR1 is SGHDT and CDR2 is YYEEEE. Full variable domain (outside the CDR3, taken from reference TRBV5-6 and TRBJ1-4): DAGVTQSPTHLIKTRGQQVTLRCSPKSGHDTVSWYQQALGQGPQFIFQYYEEEERQRGNFPDRFSGHQFPNYSSELNVNALLLGDSALYLCASSSRQVNEKLFFGSGTQLSVL.

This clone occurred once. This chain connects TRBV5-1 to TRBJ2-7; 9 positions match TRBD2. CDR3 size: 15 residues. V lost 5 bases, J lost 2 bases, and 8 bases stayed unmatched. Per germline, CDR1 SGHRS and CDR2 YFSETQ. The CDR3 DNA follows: TGCGCCAGCAGAAAGATAGCGGGAGCACCCTACGAGCAGTACTTC. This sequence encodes CASRKIAGAPYEQYF.

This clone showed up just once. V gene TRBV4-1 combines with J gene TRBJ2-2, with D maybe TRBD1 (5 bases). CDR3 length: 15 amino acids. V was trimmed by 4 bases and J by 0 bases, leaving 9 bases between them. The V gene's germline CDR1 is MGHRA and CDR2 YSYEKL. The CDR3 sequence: CASSLQGTNTGELFF. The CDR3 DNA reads TGCGCCAGCAGCCTCCAGGGTACGAACACCGGGGAGCTGTTTTTT.

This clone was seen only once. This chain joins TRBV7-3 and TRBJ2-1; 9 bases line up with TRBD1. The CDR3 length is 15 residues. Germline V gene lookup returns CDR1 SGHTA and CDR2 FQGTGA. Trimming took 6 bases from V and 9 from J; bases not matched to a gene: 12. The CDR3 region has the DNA TGTGCCAGCAGTCCCGCGGGACAGGGCTTTGGTGAGCAGTTCTTC. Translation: CASSPAGQGFGEQFF. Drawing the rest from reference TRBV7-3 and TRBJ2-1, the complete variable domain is GAGVSQTPSNKVTEKGKYVELRCDPISGHTALYWYRQSLGQGPEFLIYFQGTGAADDSGLPNDRFFAVRPEGSVSTLKIQRTERGDSAVYLCASSPAGQGFGEQFFGPGTRLTVL.

The CDR3 loop reads CASSVSRSEQYF. As DNA, the CDR3 is TGTGCCAGCAGTGTCAGTCGCTCCGAGCAGTACTTC. The chain joins TRBV2 to TRBJ2-7, with no clear D. Per the germline V gene, CDR1 is SNHLY and CDR2 is FYNNEI. V shed 4 bases and J shed 6 bases, with 10 bases lying between them. The CDR3 length is 12 residues.

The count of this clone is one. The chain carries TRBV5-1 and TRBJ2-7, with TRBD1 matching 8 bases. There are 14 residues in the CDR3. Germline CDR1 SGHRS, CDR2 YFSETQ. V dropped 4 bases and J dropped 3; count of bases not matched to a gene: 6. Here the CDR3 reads CASSTGTGLYEQYF. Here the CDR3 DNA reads TGCGCCAGCAGCACAGGGACAGGACTCTACGAGCAGTACTTC.

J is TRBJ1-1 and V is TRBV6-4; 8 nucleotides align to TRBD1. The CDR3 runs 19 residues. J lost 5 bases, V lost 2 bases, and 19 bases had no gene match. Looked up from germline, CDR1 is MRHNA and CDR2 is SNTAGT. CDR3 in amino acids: CASSDTDRALQGRATEAFF. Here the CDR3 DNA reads TGTGCCAGCAGTGACACGGACAGGGCCCTACAAGGGAGGGCAACTGAAGCTTTCTTT.

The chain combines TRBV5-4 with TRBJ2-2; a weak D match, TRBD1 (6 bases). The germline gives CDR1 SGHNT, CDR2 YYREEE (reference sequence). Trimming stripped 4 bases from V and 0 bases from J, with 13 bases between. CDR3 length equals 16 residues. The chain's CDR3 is CASSGIQGPNTGELFF. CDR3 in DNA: TGTGCCAGCAGCGGCATACAGGGACCGAACACCGGGGAGCTGTTTTTT.

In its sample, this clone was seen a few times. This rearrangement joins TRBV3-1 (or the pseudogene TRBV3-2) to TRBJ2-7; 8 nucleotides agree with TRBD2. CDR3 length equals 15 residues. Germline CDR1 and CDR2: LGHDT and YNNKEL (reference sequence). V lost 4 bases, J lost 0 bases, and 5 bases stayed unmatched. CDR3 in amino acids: CASSLLAGSSYEQYF. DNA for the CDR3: TGTGCCAGCAGCCTTTTAGCGGGAAGCTCCTACGAGCAGTACTTC.

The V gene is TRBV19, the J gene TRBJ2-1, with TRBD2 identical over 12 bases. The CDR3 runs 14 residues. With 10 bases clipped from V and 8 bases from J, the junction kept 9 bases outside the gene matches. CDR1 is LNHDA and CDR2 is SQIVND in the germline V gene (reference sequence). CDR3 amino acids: CATSGRALGYEQFF. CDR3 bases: TGTGCCACTAGCGGGAGGGCCCTCGGGTATGAGCAGTTCTTC.

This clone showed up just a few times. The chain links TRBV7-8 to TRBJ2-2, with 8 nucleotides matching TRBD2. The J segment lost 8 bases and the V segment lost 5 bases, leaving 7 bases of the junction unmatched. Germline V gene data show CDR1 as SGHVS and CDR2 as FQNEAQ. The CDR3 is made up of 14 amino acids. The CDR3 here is CASSPSGSKGELFF. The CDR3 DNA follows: TGTGCCAGCAGCCCCAGCGGGAGTAAAGGGGAGCTGTTTTTT. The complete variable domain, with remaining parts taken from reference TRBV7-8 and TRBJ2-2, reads GAGVSQSPRYKVAKRGQDVALRCDPISGHVSLFWYQQALGQGPEFLTYFQNEAQLDKSGLPSDRFFAERPEGSVSTLKIQRTQQEDSAVYLCASSPSGSKGELFFGEGSRLTVL.

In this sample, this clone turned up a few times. The chain's CDR3 is CASSPNPPQAISGNTIYF. The CDR3 nucleotides are TGTGCCAGCAGCCCAAATCCCCCCCAGGCAATCTCTGGAAACACCATATATTTT. This rearrangement joins TRBV7-2 to TRBJ1-3, with D unresolved. CDR1 SGHTA and CDR2 FQGNSA come from the germline V gene. Trimming removed 5 bases at V and 0 bases at J, with 20 bases between. CDR3 length equals 18 residues.